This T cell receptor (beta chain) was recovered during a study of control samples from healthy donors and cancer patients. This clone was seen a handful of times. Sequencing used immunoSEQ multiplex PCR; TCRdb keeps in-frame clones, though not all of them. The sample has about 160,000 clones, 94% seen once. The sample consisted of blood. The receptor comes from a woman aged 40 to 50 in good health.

In nucleotides, the CDR3 is TGTGCCAGCAGCTTGGTTTACAGGGGGGGGGATGAGACCCAGTACTTC. Translating it yields CASSLVYRGGDETQYF. J is TRBJ2-5 and V is TRBV5-4; D is perhaps TRBD1 (8 bases). With 0 bases removed from V and 5 bases from J, the gap between germline ends came to 17 bases. This CDR3 region has 16 residues. The germline V gene has CDR1 SGHNT and CDR2 YYREEE (reference sequence).